This T cell receptor beta chain appears in the sequencing data of a study of blood T cell repertoires in COVID-19. The sample holds a few counts of this clone. V dropped 6 bases and J dropped 7; count of bases not matched to a gene: 11. This CDR3 contains 15 residues. CDR1 KGHSH and CDR2 LQKENI come from the germline V gene. Profiling relied on immunoSEQ multiplex PCR, and the TCRdb table lists in-frame clones only, not all of them. The sample contains some 380,000 clones, roughly 77% of which appear only once. The TCR was taken from a human donor with acute or convalescent COVID-19. The donor label of this sample is uncertain. Sequencing was carried out using peripheral blood. The chain joins TRBV18 to TRBJ1-2, with 10 bases aligning to TRBD1. The CDR3 here is CASSLGTGENRGYTF. CDR3 DNA: TGTGCCAGCTCCCTCGGGACAGGGGAAAACCGTGGCTACACCTTC.